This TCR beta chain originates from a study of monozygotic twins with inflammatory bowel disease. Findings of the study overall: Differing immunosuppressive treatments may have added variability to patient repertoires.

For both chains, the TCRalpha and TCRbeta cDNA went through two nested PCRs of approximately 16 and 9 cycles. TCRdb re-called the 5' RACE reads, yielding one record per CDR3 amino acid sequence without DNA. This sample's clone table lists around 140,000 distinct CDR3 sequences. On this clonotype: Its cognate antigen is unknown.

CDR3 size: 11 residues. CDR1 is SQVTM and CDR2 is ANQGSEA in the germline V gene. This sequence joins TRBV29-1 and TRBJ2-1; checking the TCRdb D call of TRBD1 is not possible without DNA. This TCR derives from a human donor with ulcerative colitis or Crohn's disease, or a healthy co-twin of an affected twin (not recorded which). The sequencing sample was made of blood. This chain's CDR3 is CSVVVGAKQFF.